Below, 20 T cell receptor beta chains from the same sample are listed, as sequenced in a study of T cell responses to AZD1222 COVID-19 vaccine. The protocol was immunoSEQ multiplex PCR, while the TCRdb copy is restricted to in-frame clones and leaves out a portion. In the table there are roughly 250,000 clones, over 85% of which are singletons. This sample comprised peripheral blood, obtained on day 0 of AZD1222 vaccination. The source is an adult in good health.

This chain connects TRBV6-5 to TRBJ2-5, with 7 bases matching TRBD1. Germline V lookup: CDR1 MNHEY, CDR2 SVGAGI. This CDR3 has 14 amino acids. V lost 5 bases to trimming and J lost 5 bases; unmatched junction nucleotides: 8. The CDR3 is CASSRQGARETQYF. For the CDR3, the DNA is TGTGCCAGCAGTCGACAGGGAGCCCGGGAGACCCAGTACTTC.

This clone showed up just once. The chain recombines TRBV11-2 with TRBJ1-4; no definite D call. V shed 1 base and J shed 5 bases, with 5 bases lying between them. This CDR3 region has 13 residues. Germline V lookup: CDR1 SGHAT, CDR2 FQNNGV. The chain's CDR3 is CASSLGLNEKLFF. The CDR3 region has the DNA TGTGCCAGCAGCTTAGGGTTAAATGAAAAACTGTTTTTT.

Concerning this clone: Other DNA sequences in the same sample also yield this CDR3. The rearrangement uses TRBV3-1 (or the pseudogene TRBV3-2) and TRBJ1-2; tentatively, D is TRBD1 (5 bases). The CDR3 consists of 12 residues. V was cut by 1 base and J by 11 bases, with 11 bases left in between. CDR1 is LGHDT, CDR2 YNNKEL, per germline (reference sequence). CDR3 residues: CASSQAGSGYTF. In DNA, the CDR3 is TGTGCCAGCAGCCAAGCAGGGAGCGGGTACACCTTC.

This chain joins TRBV6-5 and TRBJ2-7, with a possible D match to TRBD1 (6 bases). The CDR3 contains 15 residues. Looked up from germline, CDR1 is MNHEY and CDR2 is SVGAGI. V was pared by 0 bases and J by 3 bases, with 12 bases between. Here the CDR3 reads CASSYSNPGDYEQYF. Here the CDR3 DNA reads TGTGCCAGCAGTTACTCGAATCCAGGGGACTACGAGCAGTACTTC.

The chain couples TRBV6-4 to TRBJ2-3; D is possibly TRBD1 (6 bases). The CDR3 sequence is 17 residues long. Trimming took 2 bases from V and 3 from J, leaving 18 bases between them. Looked up from germline, CDR1 is MRHNA and CDR2 is SNTAGT. CDR3 coding DNA: TGTGCCAGCAGTGACCCCGGGACAACCAATCGGACAGATACGCAGTATTTT. Residues: CASSDPGTTNRTDTQYF.

The J gene is TRBJ1-6, the V gene TRBV3-1 (or the pseudogene TRBV3-2), with D possibly being TRBD1 (5 bases). Germline loops: CDR1 LGHDT, CDR2 YNNKEL (reference sequence). The CDR3 runs to 17 residues. Trimming removed 4 bases at V and 3 bases at J, with 16 bases between. CDR3 amino acids: CASSPQVPEDYNSPLHF. CDR3 DNA: TGTGCCAGCAGCCCACAGGTACCCGAAGACTATAATTCACCCCTCCACTTT.

This chain connects TRBV29-1 to TRBJ1-2; no definite D call. Trimming took 1 base from V and 2 from J, leaving 14 bases between them. The germline V gene has CDR1 SQVTM and CDR2 ANQGSEA. The CDR3 runs 15 residues. Written as DNA, the CDR3 is TGCAGCGTTGAAGGGGTGACAAGGGCGAACTATGGCTACACCTTC. Protein sequence: CSVEGVTRANYGYTF.

This clone was observed a few times. The chain recombines TRBV6-4 with TRBJ2-3; the D gene is possibly TRBD2 (5 bases). The CDR3 runs 14 residues. Trimming removed 6 bases at V and 4 bases at J, with 14 bases between. Germline CDR1 and CDR2: MRHNA and SNTAGT. The CDR3 DNA follows: TGTGCCAGCAGCCGCGGGTCCGGCGCAGATACGCAGTATTTT. As protein: CASSRGSGADTQYF.

The genes are TRBV4-2 and TRBJ1-1; D gene unclear. Germline CDR1 LGHNA, CDR2 YNFKEQ. CDR3 length: 14 residues. V gave up 0 bases and J gave up 1 base, with 6 bases separating them. In DNA, the CDR3 is TGTGCCAGCAGCCAAGAAGAGAGGAACACTGAAGCTTTCTTT. It is translated as CASSQEERNTEAFF.

V gene TRBV29-1 combines with J gene TRBJ2-5; D not resolved. CDR3 size: 11 residues. The V gene lost 6 bases and the J gene lost 2 bases, with 7 bases spanning the gap. Looked up from germline, CDR1 is SQVTM and CDR2 is ANQGSEA. The CDR3 here is CSVQNQETQYF. In nucleotides, the CDR3 is TGCAGCGTCCAAAATCAAGAGACCCAGTACTTC.

This clone has only a few counts. J is TRBJ1-4 and V is TRBV28; D not certain. V was shortened by 6 bases and J by 8 bases, with 13 bases between the two germline ends. The germline CDR1 and CDR2 sequences are MDHEN and SYDVKM. The CDR3 is 13 residues long. CDR3 bases: TGTGCCAGCAGCCCCCCGGCCGGGGAAAAACTGTTTTTT. It encodes CASSPPAGEKLFF.

V usage is TRBV19 and J usage is TRBJ1-3; D ambiguous. The CDR3 is 13 amino acids. Germline CDR1 LNHDA, CDR2 SQIVND (reference sequence). V was cut by 10 bases and J by 0 bases, with 10 bases left in between. DNA for the CDR3: TGTGCCACCCGAGGGAGCTCTGGAAACACCATATATTTT. Its protein product is CATRGSSGNTIYF. Based on the CDR3 plus reference TRBV19 and TRBJ1-3, the full variable domain is DGGITQSPKYLFRKEGQNVTLSCEQNLNHDAMYWYRQDPGQGLRLIYYSQIVNDFQKGDIAEGYSVSREKKESFPLTVTSAQKNPTAFYLCATRGSSGNTIYFGEGSWLTVV.

J is TRBJ1-5 and V is TRBV5-6, with TRBD1 matching over 7 bases. V dropped 0 bases and J dropped 9; count of bases not matched to a gene: 18. Germline V gives CDR1 SGHDT, CDR2 YYEEEE. The CDR3 extends over 18 amino acids. CDR3 amino acids: CASSLGPPAGGDLRPQHF. In DNA form, the CDR3 reads TGTGCCAGCAGCTTGGGCCCTCCGGCAGGGGGGGACTTGAGGCCCCAGCATTTT.

The chain recombines TRBV19 with TRBJ1-1; no definite D call. Trimming pared 5 bases from V and 1 base from J, leaving 8 bases between. CDR3 length: 13 residues. Germline assignment: CDR1 LNHDA and CDR2 SQIVND (reference sequence). The CDR3 spells CASSLAGNTEAFF. The CDR3 region has the DNA TGTGCCAGTAGTCTGGCGGGGAACACTGAAGCTTTCTTT.

The rearrangement links TRBV28 to TRBJ2-1; 8 bases match TRBD1. The CDR3 totals 16 residues. V lost 5 bases to trimming and J lost 9 bases; unmatched junction nucleotides: 15. Germline V gives CDR1 MDHEN, CDR2 SYDVKM. This CDR3 reads CASSPPRTGSSGEQFF. CDR3 nucleotides: TGTGCCAGCAGTCCCCCCCGGACAGGGTCATCCGGTGAGCAGTTCTTC.

This chain links TRBV19 with TRBJ2-3; 10 nucleotides align to TRBD2. This CDR3 has 16 residues. The V segment lost 6 bases and the J segment 9 bases; nucleotides outside the gene matches: 15. The germline gives CDR1 LNHDA, CDR2 SQIVND (reference sequence). The DNA for the CDR3 is TGTGCCAGTAGCCTCGGGTGGGTAGCGGGGGGCCAAACGCAGTATTTT. Protein: CASSLGWVAGGQTQYF.

The DNA for the CDR3 is TGTGCCAGCTCACCAACCCTCGGGTCCCAGGGCATGAACACTGAAGCTTTCTTT. Its translation is CASSPTLGSQGMNTEAFF. J is TRBJ1-1 and V is TRBV18; maybe TRBD1 (5 bases). Germline lookup yields CDR1 KGHSH and CDR2 LQKENI. This CDR3 has 18 amino acids. The ends were cut back, 2 bases at V and 0 bases at J, with 19 bases in the middle.

This rearrangement joins TRBV3-1 (or the pseudogene TRBV3-2) to TRBJ1-2; D may be TRBD1 (6 bases). V was trimmed by 0 bases and J by 8 bases, leaving 13 bases between them. The CDR3 has 14 amino acids. From germline, CDR1 is LGHDT and CDR2 YNNKEL (reference sequence). The CDR3: CASSQERGGEGYTF. Here the CDR3 DNA reads TGTGCCAGCAGCCAAGAAAGAGGGGGGGAAGGCTACACCTTC.

The J gene is TRBJ1-1, the V gene TRBV28; no definite D call. Looked up from germline, CDR1 is MDHEN and CDR2 is SYDVKM. Trimming took 7 bases from V and 2 from J, leaving 14 bases between them. The length of the CDR3 is 14 residues. CDR3 nucleotides: TGTGCCAGCAAACGGCGACGCTTTAACACTGAAGCTTTCTTT. It is translated as CASKRRRFNTEAFF.

The table lists this clone with a count of one. This rearrangement joins TRBV3-1 (or the pseudogene TRBV3-2) to TRBJ2-7; 9 bases align to TRBD1. The CDR3 covers 14 residues. The ends lost 3 bases at V and 4 bases at J; junction bases unmatched: 4. Germline values: CDR1 LGHDT, CDR2 YNNKEL (reference sequence). The CDR3 protein is CASSHGQGRYEQYF. CDR3 DNA: TGTGCCAGCAGCCACGGACAGGGGCGGTACGAGCAGTACTTC.